This TCR beta chain was found in a study of T cell responses to AZD1222 COVID-19 vaccine. The data were produced by immunoSEQ multiplex PCR, yet TCRdb's version contains in-frame clones alone and is incomplete. In the table there are approximately 110,000 clones, 89% of which are singletons. The sample consisted of peripheral blood, taken on day 0 of AZD1222 vaccination. This sequence was found in an adult in good health.

The CDR3 here is CASSSGTGYNEQYF. The DNA of the CDR3 is TGTGCCAGCAGCTCCGGGACAGGGTACAACGAGCAGTACTTC. The chain is built from TRBV13 and TRBJ2-7, with 9 nucleotides matching TRBD1. The CDR3 consists of 14 residues. After removal of 4 bases from V and 5 bases from J, the junction contained 6 bases not matched to a gene. The germline V gene encodes CDR1 PRHDT and CDR2 FYEKMQ (reference sequence).